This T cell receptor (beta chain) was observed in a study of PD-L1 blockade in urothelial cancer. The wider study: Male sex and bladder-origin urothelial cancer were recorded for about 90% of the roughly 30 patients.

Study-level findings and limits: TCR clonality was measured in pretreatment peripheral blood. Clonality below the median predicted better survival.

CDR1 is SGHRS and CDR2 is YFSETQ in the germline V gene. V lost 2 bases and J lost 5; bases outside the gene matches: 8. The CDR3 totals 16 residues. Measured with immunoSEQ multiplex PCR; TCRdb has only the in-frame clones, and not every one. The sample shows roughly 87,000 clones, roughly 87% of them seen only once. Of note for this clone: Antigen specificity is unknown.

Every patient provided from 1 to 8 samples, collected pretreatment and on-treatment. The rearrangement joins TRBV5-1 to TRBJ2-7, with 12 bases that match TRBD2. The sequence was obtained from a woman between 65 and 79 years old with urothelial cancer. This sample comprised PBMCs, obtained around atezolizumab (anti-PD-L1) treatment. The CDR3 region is CASSFATSGGQNEQYF. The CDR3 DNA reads TGCGCCAGCAGCTTCGCCACTAGCGGGGGGCAGAACGAGCAGTACTTC. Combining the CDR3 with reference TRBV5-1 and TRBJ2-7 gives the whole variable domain KAGVTQTPRYLIKTRGQQVTLSCSPISGHRSVSWYQQTPGQGLQFLFEYFSETQRNKGNFPGRFSGRQFSNSRSEMNVSTLELGDSALYLCASSFATSGGQNEQYFGPGTRLTVT.